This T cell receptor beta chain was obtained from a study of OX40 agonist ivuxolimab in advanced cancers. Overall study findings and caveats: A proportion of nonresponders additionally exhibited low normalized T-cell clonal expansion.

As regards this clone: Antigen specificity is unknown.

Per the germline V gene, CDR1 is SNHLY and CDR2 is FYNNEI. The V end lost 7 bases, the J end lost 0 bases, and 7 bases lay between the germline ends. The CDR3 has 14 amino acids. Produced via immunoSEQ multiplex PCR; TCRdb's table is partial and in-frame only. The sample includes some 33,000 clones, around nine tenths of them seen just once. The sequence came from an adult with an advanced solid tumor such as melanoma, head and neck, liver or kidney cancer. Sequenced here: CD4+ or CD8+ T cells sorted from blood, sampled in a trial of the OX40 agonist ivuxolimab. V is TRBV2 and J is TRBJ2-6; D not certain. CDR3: CASIWISGANVLTF. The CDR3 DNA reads TGTGCCAGCATCTGGATCTCTGGGGCCAACGTCCTGACTTTC.